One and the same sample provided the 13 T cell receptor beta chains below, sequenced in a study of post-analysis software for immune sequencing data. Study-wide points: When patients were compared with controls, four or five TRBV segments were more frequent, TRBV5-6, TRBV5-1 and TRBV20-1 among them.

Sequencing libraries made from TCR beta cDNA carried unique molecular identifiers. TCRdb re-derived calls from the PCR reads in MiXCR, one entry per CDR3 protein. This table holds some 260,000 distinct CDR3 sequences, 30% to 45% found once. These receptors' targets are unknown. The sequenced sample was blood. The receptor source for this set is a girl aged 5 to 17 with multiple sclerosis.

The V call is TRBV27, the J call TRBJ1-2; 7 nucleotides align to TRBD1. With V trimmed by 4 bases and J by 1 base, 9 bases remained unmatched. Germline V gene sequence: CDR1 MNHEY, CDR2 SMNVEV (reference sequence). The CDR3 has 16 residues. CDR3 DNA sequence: TGTGCCAGCAGTTCCGAGTTGGACAGGCTTAACTATGGCTACACCTTC. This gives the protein CASSSELDRLNYGYTF.

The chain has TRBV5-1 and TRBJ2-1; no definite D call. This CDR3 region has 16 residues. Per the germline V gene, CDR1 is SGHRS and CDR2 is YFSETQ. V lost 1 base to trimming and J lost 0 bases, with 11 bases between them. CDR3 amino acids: CASSLFGRSSYNEQFF. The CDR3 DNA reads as TGCGCCAGCAGCTTGTTCGGCCGGAGCTCCTACAATGAGCAGTTCTTC.

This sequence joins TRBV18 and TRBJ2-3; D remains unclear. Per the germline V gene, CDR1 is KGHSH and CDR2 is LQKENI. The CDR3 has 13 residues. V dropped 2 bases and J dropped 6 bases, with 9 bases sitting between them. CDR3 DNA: TGTGCCAGCTCACCAGATTCAGCGGATACGCAGTATTTT. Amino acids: CASSPDSADTQYF.

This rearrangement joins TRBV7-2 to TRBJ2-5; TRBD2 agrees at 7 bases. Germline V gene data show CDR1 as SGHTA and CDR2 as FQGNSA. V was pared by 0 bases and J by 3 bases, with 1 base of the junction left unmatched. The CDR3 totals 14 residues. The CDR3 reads CASSLAGGKETQYF. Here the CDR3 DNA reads TGTGCCAGCAGCTTAGCGGGGGGGAAAGAGACCCAGTACTTC. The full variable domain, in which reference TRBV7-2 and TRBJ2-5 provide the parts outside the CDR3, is GAGVSQSPSNKVTEKGKDVELRCDPISGHTALYWYRQSLGQGLEFLIYFQGNSAPDKSGLPSDRFSAERTGGSVSTLTIQRTQQEDSAVYLCASSLAGGKETQYFGPGTRLLVL.

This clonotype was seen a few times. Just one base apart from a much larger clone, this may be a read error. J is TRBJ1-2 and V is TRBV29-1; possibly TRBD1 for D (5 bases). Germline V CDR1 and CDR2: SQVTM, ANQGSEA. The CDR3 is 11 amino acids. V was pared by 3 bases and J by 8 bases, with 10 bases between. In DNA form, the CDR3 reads TGCAGCGTTGAGGAGCGGGGCGGCTACACCTTC. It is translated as CSVEERGGYTF.

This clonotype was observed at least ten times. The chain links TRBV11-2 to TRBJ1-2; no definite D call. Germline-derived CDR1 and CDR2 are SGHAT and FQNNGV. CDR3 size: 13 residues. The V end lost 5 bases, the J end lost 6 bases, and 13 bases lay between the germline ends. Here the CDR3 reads CASSAFLADGYTF. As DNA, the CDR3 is TGTGCCAGCAGCGCCTTTCTGGCGGATGGCTACACCTTC.

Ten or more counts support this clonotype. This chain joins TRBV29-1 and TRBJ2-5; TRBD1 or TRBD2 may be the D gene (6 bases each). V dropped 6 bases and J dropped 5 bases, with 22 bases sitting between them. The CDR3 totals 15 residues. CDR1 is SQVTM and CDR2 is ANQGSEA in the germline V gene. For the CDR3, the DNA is TGCAGCGTCAGGGTCGGAAACAGGGCGGGGGAGACCCAGTACTTC. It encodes CSVRVGNRAGETQYF. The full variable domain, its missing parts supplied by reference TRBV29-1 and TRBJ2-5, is SAVISQKPSRDICQRGTSLTIQCQVDSQVTMMFWYRQQPGQSLTLIATANQGSEATYESGFVIDKFPISRPNLTFSTLTVSNMSPEDSSIYLCSVRVGNRAGETQYFGPGTRLLVL.

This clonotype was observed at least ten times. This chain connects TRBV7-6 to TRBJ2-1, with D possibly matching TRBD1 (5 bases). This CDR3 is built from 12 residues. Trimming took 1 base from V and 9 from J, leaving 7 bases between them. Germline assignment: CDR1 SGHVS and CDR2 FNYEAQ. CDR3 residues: CASSLGGSEQFF. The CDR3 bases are TGTGCCAGCAGCTTAGGGGGCAGTGAGCAGTTCTTC.

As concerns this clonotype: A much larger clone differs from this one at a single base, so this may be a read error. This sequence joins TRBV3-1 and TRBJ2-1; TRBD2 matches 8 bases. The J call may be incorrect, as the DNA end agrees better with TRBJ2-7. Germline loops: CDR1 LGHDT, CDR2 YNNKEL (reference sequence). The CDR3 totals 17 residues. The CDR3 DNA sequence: TGTGCCAGCAGCCAAGATGAGGTCGGGAGGGCCTACAATGAGCAGTACTTC. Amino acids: CASSQDEVGRAYNEQYF.

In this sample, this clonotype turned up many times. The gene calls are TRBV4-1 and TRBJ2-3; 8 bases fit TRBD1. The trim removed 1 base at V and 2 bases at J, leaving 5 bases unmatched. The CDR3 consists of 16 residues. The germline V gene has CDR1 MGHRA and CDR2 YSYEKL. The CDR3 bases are TGCGCCAGCAGCCAAGTGCAGGGGGCCGACACAGATACGCAGTATTTT. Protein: CASSQVQGADTDTQYF.

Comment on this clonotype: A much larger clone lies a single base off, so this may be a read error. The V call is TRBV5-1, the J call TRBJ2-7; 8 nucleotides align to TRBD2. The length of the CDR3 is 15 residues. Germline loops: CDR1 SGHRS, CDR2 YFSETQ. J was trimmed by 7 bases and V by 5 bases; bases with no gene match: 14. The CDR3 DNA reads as TGCGCCAGCAGACCCCCGGCGGCGGGAGGCCATGAGCAGTACTTC. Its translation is CASRPPAAGGHEQYF.

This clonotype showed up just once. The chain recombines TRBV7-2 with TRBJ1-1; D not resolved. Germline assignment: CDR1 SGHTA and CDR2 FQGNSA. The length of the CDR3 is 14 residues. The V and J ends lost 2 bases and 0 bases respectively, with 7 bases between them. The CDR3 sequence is CASSLRLMNTEAFF. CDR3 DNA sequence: TGTGCCAGCAGCTTAAGGCTGATGAACACTGAAGCTTTCTTT.

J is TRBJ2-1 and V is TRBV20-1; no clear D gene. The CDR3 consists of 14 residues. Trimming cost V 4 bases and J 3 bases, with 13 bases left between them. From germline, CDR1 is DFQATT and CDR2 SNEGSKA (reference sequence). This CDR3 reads CSANRGPIYNEQFF. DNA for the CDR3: TGCAGTGCTAATCGCGGCCCCATCTACAATGAGCAGTTCTTC.